The 20 T cell receptor beta chains below come from one sample, sequenced in a study of T cell responses to AZD1222 COVID-19 vaccine (dated by TCRdb to the early 2020s). The receptor library was made with the immunoSEQ multiplex PCR assay. Here the immuneACCESS table is served through TCRdb, limited to in-frame sequences with V and J called. Missing clones are a known gap in these copies; in checked studies unresolved V genes cover under half, and the rest lacks a known reason. The sample records 120,000 or so clones, 91% of which are singletons. 5% to 6% of the sample rests with the top ten. The time point label, as the study defines it: baseline before first vaccination. This specimen consisted of peripheral blood, obtained on day 0 of AZD1222 vaccination. These receptors came from an adult in good health.

The chain recombines TRBV16 with TRBJ2-7; no reliable D call. Trimming cost V 6 bases and J 3 bases, with 27 bases left between them. Germline V CDR1 and CDR2: KGHSY, FQNENV. The CDR3 consists of 18 residues. The CDR3 loop is CASSRGRPNPSGGYEQYF. The CDR3 region has the DNA TGTGCCAGCAGTCGCGGCAGGCCGAACCCCTCAGGTGGCTACGAGCAGTACTTC.

V usage is TRBV2 and J usage is TRBJ1-2, with D tentatively TRBD1 (5 bases). Germline CDR1 is SNHLY and CDR2 is FYNNEI. The V end was cut by 4 bases, the J end by 6 bases, with 9 bases between. This CDR3 comprises 12 residues. The CDR3 bases are TGTGCCAGCAGTGGCTCCAGGGATGGCTACACCTTC. Translation: CASSGSRDGYTF.

The V and J genes are TRBV9 and TRBJ1-2; 8 positions agree with TRBD1. V lost 3 bases to trimming and J lost 4 bases; unmatched junction nucleotides: 8. The V gene's germline CDR1 is SGDLS and CDR2 YYNGEE. CDR3 size: 15 residues. The CDR3 protein is CASSARTGQAYGYTF. The CDR3 coding sequence is TGTGCCAGCAGCGCGCGGACAGGGCAGGCCTATGGCTACACCTTC.

The rearrangement links TRBV4-1 to TRBJ1-4; the D gene is possibly TRBD1 (5 bases). Germline assignment: CDR1 MGHRA and CDR2 YSYEKL. V was pared by 4 bases and J by 5 bases, with 26 bases between. The CDR3 extends over 19 amino acids. DNA for the CDR3: TGCGCCAGCAGCCCAAAAATCCGAAGACAGAACCAGCCAAATGAAAAACTGTTTTTT. Residues: CASSPKIRRQNQPNEKLFF.

Points on this clone: Other nucleotide sequences from this sample produce the same CDR3. The J gene is TRBJ1-1, the V gene TRBV7-8; a possible D gene is TRBD1 (6 bases). The length of the CDR3 is 13 residues. V was shortened by 4 bases and J by 1 base, with 7 bases between the two germline ends. Per germline, CDR1 SGHVS and CDR2 FQNEAQ. CDR3 coding DNA: TGTGCCAGCAGCTCGGACAGGAACACTGAAGCTTTCTTT. Translation gives CASSSDRNTEAFF.

The chain combines TRBV19 with TRBJ2-7; D possibly corresponds to TRBD2 (6 bases). Germline CDR1 LNHDA, CDR2 SQIVND (reference sequence). CDR3 length: 14 residues. The V and J ends lost 6 bases and 1 base respectively, with 13 bases between them. The CDR3 DNA is TGTGCCAGTAGCGGAATCGGGACTTCCTACGAGCAGTACTTC. Translated: CASSGIGTSYEQYF.

The V gene is TRBV12-3 or TRBV12-4, the J gene TRBJ1-2, with no clear D. The CDR3 extends over 12 amino acids. Trimming took 6 bases from V and 5 from J, leaving 10 bases between them. Here the CDR3 DNA reads TGTGCCAGCAGACCAGACATTTATGGCTACACCTTC. The encoded protein is CASRPDIYGYTF.

This chain connects TRBV6-1 to TRBJ2-7; D is perhaps TRBD1 (7 bases). This CDR3 has 13 amino acids. V was trimmed by 3 bases and J by 2 bases, leaving 8 bases between them. The germline gives CDR1 MNHNS, CDR2 SASEGT. The CDR3 sequence is CASSDRGAYEQYF. The DNA for the CDR3 is TGTGCCAGCAGTGACAGGGGGGCCTACGAGCAGTACTTC.

This chain joins TRBV19 and TRBJ1-1; D gene uncertain. Trimming took off 7 bases at V and 1 base at J, with 7 bases between the two ends. The CDR3 covers 12 residues. CDR1 and CDR2 from the germline V gene are LNHDA and SQIVND (reference sequence). CDR3 DNA sequence: TGTGCCAGTACCTTTCGGAACACTGAAGCTTTCTTT. Translation: CASTFRNTEAFF.

V is TRBV7-9 and J is TRBJ1-1; D unresolved. The length of the CDR3 is 14 residues. CDR1 is SEHNR and CDR2 is FQNEAQ in the germline V gene (reference sequence). The V end lost 5 bases, the J end lost 5 bases, and 15 bases lay between the germline ends. The CDR3 DNA reads TGTGCCAGCAGCCTACCCGGGTGGAATACTGAAGCTTTCTTT. Residues: CASSLPGWNTEAFF. Using reference TRBV7-9 and TRBJ1-1 for the parts outside the CDR3, the full variable domain is DTGVSQNPRHKITKRGQNVTFRCDPISEHNRLYWYRQTLGQGPEFLTYFQNEAQLEKSRLLSDRFSAERPKGSFSTLEIQRTEQGDSAMYLCASSLPGWNTEAFFGQGTRLTVV.

The chain employs TRBV29-1 and TRBJ2-7; TRBD1 agrees at 11 bases. Trimming at V came to 4 bases and at J to 4 bases, leaving 9 bases not matched to a gene. Germline-derived CDR1 and CDR2 are SQVTM and ANQGSEA. The CDR3 has 15 amino acids. CDR3 amino acids: CSVVDRDRGLYEQYF. The CDR3 nucleotides read TGCAGCGTTGTAGACCGGGACAGGGGGTTATACGAGCAGTACTTC.

This clone was detected only once. The chain uses TRBV24-1 and TRBJ2-7, with D uncertain. The CDR3 length is 11 residues. The germline gives CDR1 KGHDR, CDR2 SFDVKD. Trimming cost V 1 base and J 11 bases, with 8 bases left between them. The DNA for the CDR3 is TGTGCCACCAGTGATTTCGGCAGAGAGTACTTC. This codes for CATSDFGREYF.

V and J are TRBV19 and TRBJ2-3; 7 positions match TRBD1. CDR1 and CDR2 (germline): LNHDA, SQIVND (reference sequence). V lost 5 bases, J lost 1 base, and 6 bases stayed unmatched. The CDR3 has 15 residues. The CDR3 sequence is CASSSPGTGTDTQYF. The CDR3 DNA follows: TGTGCCAGTAGTTCTCCCGGGACAGGCACAGATACGCAGTATTTT.

In this sample, this clone turned up once. The chain couples TRBV5-1 to TRBJ1-4, with 9 bases that match TRBD1. CDR3 length: 16 amino acids. V was pared by 1 base and J by 4 bases, with 5 bases of the junction left unmatched. The germline V gene encodes CDR1 SGHRS and CDR2 YFSETQ. The CDR3 nucleotides read TGCGCCAGCAGCTTGCAACAGGGGGCTCGTAATGAAAAACTGTTTTTT. This codes for CASSLQQGARNEKLFF.

The chain recombines TRBV28 with TRBJ2-1; the match to TRBD2 covers 10 bases. Per germline, CDR1 MDHEN and CDR2 SYDVKM. V was clipped by 7 bases and J by 9 bases; unmatched bases: 15. The CDR3 is 16 amino acids. For the CDR3, the DNA is TGTGCCAGCATTTCACCTAGGGCTAGCGGGAGAGGTGAGCAGTTCTTC. It yields the protein CASISPRASGRGEQFF.

CDR3 amino acids: CASNTIGGPSGNTIYF. The CDR3 bases are TGTGCCAGTAACACTATAGGAGGTCCCTCTGGAAACACCATATATTTT. V usage is TRBV19 and J usage is TRBJ1-3; no clear D. The V and J ends lost 7 bases and 0 bases respectively, with 16 bases between them. This CDR3 is 16 amino acids long. CDR1 and CDR2 from the germline V gene are LNHDA and SQIVND (reference sequence).

The chain links TRBV28 to TRBJ1-5; TRBD1 agrees at 7 bases. V lost 6 bases to trimming and J lost 4 bases; unmatched junction nucleotides: 12. Germline V gene lookup returns CDR1 MDHEN and CDR2 SYDVKM. The CDR3 runs to 16 residues. The CDR3 sequence is CASSLPGGQANQPQHF. DNA for the CDR3: TGTGCCAGCAGCCTACCGGGTGGACAGGCTAATCAGCCCCAGCATTTT.

This chain uses TRBV19 with TRBJ1-5; D remains ambiguous. The V and J ends lost 6 bases and 0 bases respectively, with 9 bases between them. The V gene's germline CDR1 is LNHDA and CDR2 SQIVND (reference sequence). The CDR3 extends over 14 amino acids. The CDR3 DNA is TGTGCCAGTAGCGGAGGGCATAGCAATCAGCCCCAGCATTTT. Translation gives CASSGGHSNQPQHF.

The chain has TRBV25-1 and TRBJ1-6; 7 positions match TRBD1. The CDR3 sequence is 14 residues long. Germline CDR1 MGHDK, CDR2 SYGVNS. V trimming: 6 bases; J trimming: 9 bases; junction bases outside the gene matches: 8. CDR3 loop: CASREDRFSSPLHF. CDR3 in DNA: TGTGCCAGCAGGGAGGACAGGTTCAGTTCACCCCTCCACTTT.

The rearrangement uses TRBV6-5 and TRBJ1-2, with TRBD1 matching 8 bases. Germline CDR1 is MNHEY and CDR2 is SVGAGI. With V trimmed by 7 bases and J by 8 bases, 9 bases remained unmatched. The CDR3 sequence is 13 residues long. CDR3 coding DNA: TGTGCCAGCAACCCGGACAGGGCTTCAGGCTACACCTTC. Translating gives CASNPDRASGYTF.